This section outlines one T cell receptor (beta chain) sequence together with its context. PCR amplification relied on 60 Vbeta primers (plus 13 Jbeta primers). TCRdb's copy holds only in-frame clones and misses some; the assay was immunoSEQ multiplex PCR. The table records over 150,000 clones, about two thirds of them present only once. The data originate from a study of cytomegalovirus exposure and HLA in healthy donors. This sequence was found in a woman in her twenties or thirties in good health and CMV-seronegative. Sequencing used PBMCs.

CDR3 protein: CACLAGGHNEQFF. As DNA, the CDR3 is TGTGCCTGCCTAGCGGGGGGGCACAATGAGCAGTTCTTC. V usage is TRBV30 and J usage is TRBJ2-1; 12 bases are a match to TRBD2. V dropped 6 bases and J dropped 5; count of bases not matched to a gene: 2. This CDR3 spans 13 amino acids. Germline V gene data show CDR1 as GTSNPN and CDR2 as SVGIG (reference sequence).